Following are 5 T cell receptor beta chains from one sample sequenced in a study of T cell responses to AZD1222 COVID-19 vaccine. Profiled with immunoSEQ multiplex PCR; TCRdb holds only in-frame clones, not every one. The sample lists roughly 70,000 clones, more than 75% occurring once. The sequenced sample was peripheral blood, obtained 28 days after the second dose of the MenACWY control vaccine. The receptor set was obtained from an adult who received the MenACWY meningococcal vaccine as a control.

The CDR3 bases are TGTGCCAGCAGCATTAATTCACCCCTCCACTTT. This encodes CASSINSPLHF. The rearrangement links TRBV12-3 or TRBV12-4 to TRBJ1-6; D unresolved. V lost 6 bases and J lost 6, with 3 bases in between. The CDR3 covers 11 residues.

Regarding this clone: Mismatch with germline at one junction end may stem from a read error. This rearrangement joins TRBV7-2 to TRBJ2-2, with a tentative D call TRBD1 (6 bases). Germline V gene sequence: CDR1 SGHTA, CDR2 FQGNSA. The CDR3 extends over 15 amino acids. CDR3 sequence reads: CASSSQGTNTGELFF. CDR3 nucleotide sequence: TGTGCCAGTAGCTCCCAGGGGACGAACACCGGGGAGCTGTTTTTT.

The genes are TRBV15 and TRBJ1-4; maybe TRBD1 (6 bases). CDR3 length: 15 residues. Germline CDR1 LNHNV, CDR2 YYDKDF (reference sequence). Trimming took off 3 bases at V and 4 bases at J, with 12 bases between the two ends. The CDR3 bases are TGTGCCACCAGCAGCCTCAGGGGAGGTAATGAAAAACTGTTTTTT. It is translated as CATSSLRGGNEKLFF.

V usage is TRBV11-1 and J usage is TRBJ2-5; the D gene is possibly TRBD2 (5 bases). V was trimmed by 5 bases and J by 5 bases, leaving 18 bases between them. The length of the CDR3 is 15 residues. Germline loops: CDR1 SGHAT, CDR2 FQDESV (reference sequence). The CDR3 DNA sequence: TGTGCCAGCAGCCCAGCGGACCTTTTCCCGGAGACCCAGTACTTC. This translates into CASSPADLFPETQYF.

The chain uses TRBV11-2 and TRBJ1-2; no definite D call. Germline CDR1 SGHAT, CDR2 FQNNGV. This CDR3 spans 14 amino acids. V was clipped by 4 bases and J by 4 bases, with 13 bases between them. CDR3 DNA: TGTGCCAGCAGCTCGCTTCAGGCCGGCTATGGCTACACCTTC. Residues: CASSSLQAGYGYTF.